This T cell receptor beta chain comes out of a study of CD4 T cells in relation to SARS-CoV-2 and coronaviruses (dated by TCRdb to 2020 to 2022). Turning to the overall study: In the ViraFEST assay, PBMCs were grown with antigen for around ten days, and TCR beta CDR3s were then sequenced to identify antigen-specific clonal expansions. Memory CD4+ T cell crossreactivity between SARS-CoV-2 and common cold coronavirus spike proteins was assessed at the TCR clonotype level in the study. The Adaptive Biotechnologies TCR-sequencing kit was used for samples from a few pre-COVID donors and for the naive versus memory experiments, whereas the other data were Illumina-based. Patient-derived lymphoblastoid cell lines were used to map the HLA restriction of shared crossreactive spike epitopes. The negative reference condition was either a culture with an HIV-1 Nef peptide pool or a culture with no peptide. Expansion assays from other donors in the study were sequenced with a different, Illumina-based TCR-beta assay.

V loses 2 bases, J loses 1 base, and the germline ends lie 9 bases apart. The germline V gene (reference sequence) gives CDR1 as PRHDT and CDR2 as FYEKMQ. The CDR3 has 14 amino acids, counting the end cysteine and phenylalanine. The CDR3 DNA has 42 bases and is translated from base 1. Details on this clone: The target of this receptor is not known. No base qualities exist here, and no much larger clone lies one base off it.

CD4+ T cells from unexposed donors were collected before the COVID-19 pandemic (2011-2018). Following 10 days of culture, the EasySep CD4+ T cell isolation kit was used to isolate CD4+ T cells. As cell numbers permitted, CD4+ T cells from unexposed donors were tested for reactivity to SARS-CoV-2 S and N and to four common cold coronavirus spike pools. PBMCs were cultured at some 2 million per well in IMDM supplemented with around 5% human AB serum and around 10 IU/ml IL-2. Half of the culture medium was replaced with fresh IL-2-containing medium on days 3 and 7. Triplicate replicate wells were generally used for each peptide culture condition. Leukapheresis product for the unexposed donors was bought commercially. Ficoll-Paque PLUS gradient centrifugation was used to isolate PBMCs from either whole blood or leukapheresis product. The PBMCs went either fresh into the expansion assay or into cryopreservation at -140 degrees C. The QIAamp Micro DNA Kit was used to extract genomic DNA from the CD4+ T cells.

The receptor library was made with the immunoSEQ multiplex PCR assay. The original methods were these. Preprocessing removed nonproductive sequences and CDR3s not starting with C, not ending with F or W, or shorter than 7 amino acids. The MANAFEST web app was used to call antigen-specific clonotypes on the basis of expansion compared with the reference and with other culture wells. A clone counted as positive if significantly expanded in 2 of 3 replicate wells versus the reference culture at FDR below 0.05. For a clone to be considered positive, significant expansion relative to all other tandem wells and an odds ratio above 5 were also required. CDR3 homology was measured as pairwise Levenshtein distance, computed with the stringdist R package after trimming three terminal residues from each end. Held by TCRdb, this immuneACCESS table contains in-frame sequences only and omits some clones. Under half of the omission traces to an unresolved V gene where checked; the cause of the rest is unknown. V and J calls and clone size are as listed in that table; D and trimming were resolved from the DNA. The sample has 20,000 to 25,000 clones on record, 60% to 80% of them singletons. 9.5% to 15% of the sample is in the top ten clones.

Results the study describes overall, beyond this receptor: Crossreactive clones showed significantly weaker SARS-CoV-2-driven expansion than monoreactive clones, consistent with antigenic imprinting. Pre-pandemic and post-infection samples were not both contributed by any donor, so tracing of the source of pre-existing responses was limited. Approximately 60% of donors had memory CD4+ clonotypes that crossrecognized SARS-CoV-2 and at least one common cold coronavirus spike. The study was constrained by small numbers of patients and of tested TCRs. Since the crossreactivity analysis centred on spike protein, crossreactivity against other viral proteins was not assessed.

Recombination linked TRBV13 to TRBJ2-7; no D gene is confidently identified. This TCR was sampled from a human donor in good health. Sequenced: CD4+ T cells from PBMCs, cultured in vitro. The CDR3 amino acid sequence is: CASSLRPESYEQYF. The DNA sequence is TGTGCCAGCAGCTTACGGCCCGAGTCCTACGAGCAGTACTTC.